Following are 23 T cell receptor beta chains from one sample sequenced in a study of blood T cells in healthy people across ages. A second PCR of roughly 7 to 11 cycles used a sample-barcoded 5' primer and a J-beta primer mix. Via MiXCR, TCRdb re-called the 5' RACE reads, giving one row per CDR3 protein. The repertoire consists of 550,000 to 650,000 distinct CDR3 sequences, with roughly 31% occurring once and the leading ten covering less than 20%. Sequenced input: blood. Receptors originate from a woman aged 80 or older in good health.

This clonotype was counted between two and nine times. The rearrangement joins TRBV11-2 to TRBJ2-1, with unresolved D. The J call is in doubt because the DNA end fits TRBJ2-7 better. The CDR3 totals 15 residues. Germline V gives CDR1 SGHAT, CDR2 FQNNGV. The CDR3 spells CASSLDVATYNEQYF. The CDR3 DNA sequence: TGTGCCAGCAGCTTAGATGTGGCCACCTACAATGAGCAGTACTTC.

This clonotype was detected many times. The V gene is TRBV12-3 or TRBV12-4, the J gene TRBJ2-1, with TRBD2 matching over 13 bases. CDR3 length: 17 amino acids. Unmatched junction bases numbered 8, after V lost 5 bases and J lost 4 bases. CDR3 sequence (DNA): TGTGCCAGCAGTCCTCAGACTAGCGGGGGGACTTACAATGAGCAGTTCTTC. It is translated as CASSPQTSGGTYNEQFF.

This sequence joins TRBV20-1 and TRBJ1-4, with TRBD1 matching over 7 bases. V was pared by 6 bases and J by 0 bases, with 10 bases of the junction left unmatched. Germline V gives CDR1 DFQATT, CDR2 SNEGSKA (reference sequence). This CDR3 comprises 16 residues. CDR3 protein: CSATGTDVATNEKLFF. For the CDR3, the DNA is TGCAGTGCAACCGGGACAGACGTTGCAACTAATGAAAAACTGTTTTTT.

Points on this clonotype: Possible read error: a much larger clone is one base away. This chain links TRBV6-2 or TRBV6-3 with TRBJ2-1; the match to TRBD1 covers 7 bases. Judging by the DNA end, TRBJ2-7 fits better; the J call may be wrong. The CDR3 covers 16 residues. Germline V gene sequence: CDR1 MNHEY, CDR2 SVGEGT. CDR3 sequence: CASSPQGFSSYNEQYF. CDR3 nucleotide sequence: TGTGCCAGCAGTCCACAGGGGTTTAGCTCCTACAATGAGCAGTACTTC.

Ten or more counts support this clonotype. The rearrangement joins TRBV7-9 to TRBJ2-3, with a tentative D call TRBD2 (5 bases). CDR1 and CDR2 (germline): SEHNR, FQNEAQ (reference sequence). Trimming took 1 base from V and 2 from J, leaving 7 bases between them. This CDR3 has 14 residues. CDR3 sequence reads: CASSLDGVTDTQYF. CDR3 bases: TGTGCCAGCAGCTTAGACGGGGTCACAGATACGCAGTATTTT. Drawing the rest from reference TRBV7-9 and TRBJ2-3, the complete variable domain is DTGVSQNPRHKITKRGQNVTFRCDPISEHNRLYWYRQTLGQGPEFLTYFQNEAQLEKSRLLSDRFSAERPKGSFSTLEIQRTEQGDSAMYLCASSLDGVTDTQYFGPGTRLTVL.

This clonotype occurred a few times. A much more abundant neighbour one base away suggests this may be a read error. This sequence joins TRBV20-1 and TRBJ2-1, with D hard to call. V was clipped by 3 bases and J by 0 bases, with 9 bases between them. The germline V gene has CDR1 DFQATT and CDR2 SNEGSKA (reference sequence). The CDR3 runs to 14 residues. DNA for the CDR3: TGCAGTGCTAGGCGGCAGAGCTCCTACAATGAGCAGTTCTTC. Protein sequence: CSARRQSSYNEQFF.

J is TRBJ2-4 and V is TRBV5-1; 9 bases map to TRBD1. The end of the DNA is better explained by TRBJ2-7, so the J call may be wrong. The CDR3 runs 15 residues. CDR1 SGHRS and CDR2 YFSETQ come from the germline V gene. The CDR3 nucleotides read TGCGCCAGCAGACTCCGGGACAGGGTTGATTACGAGCAGTACTTC. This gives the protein CASRLRDRVDYEQYF.

The CDR3 sequence is CASSPNPSYTEAFF. As DNA, the CDR3 is TGTGCCAGCAGCCCCAACCCCTCGTACACTGAAGCTTTCTTT. The chain combines TRBV12-3 or TRBV12-4 with TRBJ1-1; no firm D call. This CDR3 is built from 14 residues. Trimming took 6 bases from V and 3 from J, leaving 14 bases between them.

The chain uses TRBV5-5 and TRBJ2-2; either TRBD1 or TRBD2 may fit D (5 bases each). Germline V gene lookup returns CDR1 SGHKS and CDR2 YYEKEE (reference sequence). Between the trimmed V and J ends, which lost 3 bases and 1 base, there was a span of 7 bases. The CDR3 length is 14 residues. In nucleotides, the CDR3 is TGTGCCAGCAGCTGGGACGGGAACACCGGGGAGCTGTTTTTT. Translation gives CASSWDGNTGELFF.

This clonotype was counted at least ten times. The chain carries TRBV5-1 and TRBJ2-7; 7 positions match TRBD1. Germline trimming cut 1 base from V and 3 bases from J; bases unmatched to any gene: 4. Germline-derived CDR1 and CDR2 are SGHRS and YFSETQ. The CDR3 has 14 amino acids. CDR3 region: CASSLRQGGYEQYF. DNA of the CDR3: TGCGCCAGCAGCTTGAGACAGGGTGGCTACGAGCAGTACTTC.

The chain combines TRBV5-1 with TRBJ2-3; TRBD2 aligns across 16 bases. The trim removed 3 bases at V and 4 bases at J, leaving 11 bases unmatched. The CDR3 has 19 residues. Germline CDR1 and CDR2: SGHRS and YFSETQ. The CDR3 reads CASSWRPGTSGGASDTQYF. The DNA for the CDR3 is TGCGCCAGCAGCTGGCGTCCCGGGACTAGCGGGGGGGCCTCAGATACGCAGTATTTT.

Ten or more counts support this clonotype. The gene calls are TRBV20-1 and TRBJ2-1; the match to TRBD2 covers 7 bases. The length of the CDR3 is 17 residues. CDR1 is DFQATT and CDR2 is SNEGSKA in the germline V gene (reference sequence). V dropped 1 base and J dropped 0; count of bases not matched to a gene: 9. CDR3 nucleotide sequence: TGCAGTGCTAGAGTGGGCGGGGGACTAAGCTCCTACAATGAGCAGTTCTTC. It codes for CSARVGGGLSSYNEQFF.

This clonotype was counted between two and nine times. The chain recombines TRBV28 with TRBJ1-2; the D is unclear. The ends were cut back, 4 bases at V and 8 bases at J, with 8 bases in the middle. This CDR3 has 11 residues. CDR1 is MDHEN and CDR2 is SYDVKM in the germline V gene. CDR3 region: CASSSPVGYTF. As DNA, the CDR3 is TGTGCCAGCAGTTCACCGGTGGGCTACACCTTC.

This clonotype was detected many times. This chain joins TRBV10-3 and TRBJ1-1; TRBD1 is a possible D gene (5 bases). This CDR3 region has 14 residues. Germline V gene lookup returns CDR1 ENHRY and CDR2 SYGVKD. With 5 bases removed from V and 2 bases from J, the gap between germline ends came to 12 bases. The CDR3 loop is CAISSLDTNTEAFF. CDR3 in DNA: TGTGCCATCAGTTCATTGGACACCAACACTGAAGCTTTCTTT.

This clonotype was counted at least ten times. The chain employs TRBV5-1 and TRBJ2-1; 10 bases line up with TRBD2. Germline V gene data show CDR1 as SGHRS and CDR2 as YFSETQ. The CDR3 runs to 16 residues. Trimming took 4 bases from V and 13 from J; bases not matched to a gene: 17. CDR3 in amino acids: CASSPGRSGGVKEQFF. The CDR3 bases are TGCGCCAGCAGCCCGGGCCGAAGCGGGGGGGTTAAAGAACAGTTCTTC.

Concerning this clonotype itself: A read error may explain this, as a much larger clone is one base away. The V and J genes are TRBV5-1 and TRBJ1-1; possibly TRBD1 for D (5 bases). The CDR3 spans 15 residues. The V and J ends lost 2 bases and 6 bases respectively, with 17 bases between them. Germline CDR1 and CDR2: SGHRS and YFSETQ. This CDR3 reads CASSFGDHGGSEAFF. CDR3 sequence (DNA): TGCGCCAGCAGCTTTGGGGACCATGGAGGCTCTGAAGCTTTCTTT.

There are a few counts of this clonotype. In DNA form, the CDR3 reads TGCAGTGCTAGAGGTGGCAGGGGATTCGGTCAGCCCCAGCATTTT. It encodes CSARGGRGFGQPQHF. This chain links TRBV20-1 with TRBJ1-5; the D gene is possibly TRBD1 (6 bases). The CDR3 spans 15 residues. The germline gives CDR1 DFQATT, CDR2 SNEGSKA (reference sequence). Trimming removed 1 base from V and 6 bases from J, with 16 bases in between.

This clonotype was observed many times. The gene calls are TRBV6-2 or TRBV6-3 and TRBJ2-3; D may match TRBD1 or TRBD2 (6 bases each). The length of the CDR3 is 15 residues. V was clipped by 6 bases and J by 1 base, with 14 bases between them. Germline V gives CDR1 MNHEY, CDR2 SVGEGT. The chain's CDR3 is CASRPAGGGTDTQYF. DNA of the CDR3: TGTGCCAGCAGACCTGCCGGGGGCGGCACAGATACGCAGTATTTT.

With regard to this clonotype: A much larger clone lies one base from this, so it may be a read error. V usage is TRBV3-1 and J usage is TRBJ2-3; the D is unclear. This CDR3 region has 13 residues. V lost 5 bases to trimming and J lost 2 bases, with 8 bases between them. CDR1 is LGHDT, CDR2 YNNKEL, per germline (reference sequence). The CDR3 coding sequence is TGTGCCAGCAGCAAAAGCTTCACAGATACGCAGTATTTT. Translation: CASSKSFTDTQYF.

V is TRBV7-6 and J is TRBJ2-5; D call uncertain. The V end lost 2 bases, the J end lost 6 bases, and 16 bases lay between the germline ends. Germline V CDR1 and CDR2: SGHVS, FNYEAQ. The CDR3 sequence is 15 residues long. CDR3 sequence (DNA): TGTGCCAGCAGCTTACAATCCGGAGCTCAACAGACCCAGTACTTC. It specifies CASSLQSGAQQTQYF.

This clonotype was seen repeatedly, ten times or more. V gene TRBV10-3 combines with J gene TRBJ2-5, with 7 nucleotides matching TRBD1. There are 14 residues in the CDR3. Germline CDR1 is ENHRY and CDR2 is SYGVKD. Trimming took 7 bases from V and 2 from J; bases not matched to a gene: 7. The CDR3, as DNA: TGTGCCATCAAGCAACAGGGGCCACAAGAGACCCAGTACTTC. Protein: CAIKQQGPQETQYF.

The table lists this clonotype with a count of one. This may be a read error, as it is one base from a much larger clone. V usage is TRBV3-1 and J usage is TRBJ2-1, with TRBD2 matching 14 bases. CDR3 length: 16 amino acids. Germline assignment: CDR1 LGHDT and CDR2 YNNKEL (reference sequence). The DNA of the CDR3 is TGTGCCTGCAGTTACGGACTAGCGGGGGGCCAGGATGAGCAGTTCTTC. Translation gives CACSYGLAGGQDEQFF.

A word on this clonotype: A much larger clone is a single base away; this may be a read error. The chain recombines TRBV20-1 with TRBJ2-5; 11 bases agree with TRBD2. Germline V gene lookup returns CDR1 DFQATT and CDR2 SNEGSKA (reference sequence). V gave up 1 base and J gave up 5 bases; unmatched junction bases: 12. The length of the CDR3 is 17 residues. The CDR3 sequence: CSARAVGSGGACETQYF. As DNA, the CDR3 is TGCAGTGCTAGAGCCGTAGGTAGCGGGGGGGCCTGTGAGACCCAGTACTTC.